The clone carrying this T cell receptor (beta chain) came up many times. Its antigen is as yet unknown. The sample comes from a study of T cell repertoires in cytomegalovirus infection. For the study at large: Carrying CMV and the relevant HLA type showed in public TCR beta signatures. Study-level findings and limits: CMV-specific TCR beta clonotypes restricted by HLA-C dominated the ex vivo response. Identification of carriers of CMV plus the relevant HLA was performed using cumulative public TCR beta family frequency.

V shed 5 bases and J 4 bases; nucleotides not matched to a gene: 14. The CDR3 is made up of 16 amino acids. The germline V gene encodes CDR1 SEHNR and CDR2 FQNEAQ (reference sequence). MiXCR, applied by TCRdb to the reads, yields one record per CDR3 protein. The sample has 250,000 to 300,000 distinct CDR3 sequences, over 15% seen once. V gene TRBV7-9 combines with J gene TRBJ2-7, with 7 bases aligning to TRBD1. The material sequenced was CD8+ T cells from PBMCs. The sequence was collected from a human donor in good health (CMV status not recorded). Some clones in this sample may be carry-over from other donors' samples. The CDR3 loop reads CASSPSVPTGMYEQYF. CDR3 sequence (DNA): TGTGCCAGCAGCCCGAGCGTGCCGACAGGGATGTACGAGCAGTACTTC.